The 28 T cell receptor beta chains below all came from one sample that was sequenced in a study of Graves' ophthalmopathy and Graves' hyperthyroidism. CDR3 regions of TCR beta were amplified from RNA transcripts. The authors performed first-round RT-PCR with HTBI primers and then a second-round multiplex PCR. A single record per CDR3 protein comes from TCRdb applying MiXCR to the multiplex PCR reads. The sample includes about 1.1 million distinct CDR3 sequences, less than 45% of them seen just once. Material for sequencing was peripheral blood or thyroid tissue (not recorded which). The receptors here all came from an adult man with Graves' hyperthyroidism.

This clonotype was counted only a few times. A junction end diverges from the germline sequence, so it may reflect a read error. This chain uses TRBV10-3 with TRBJ1-5; possible D gene TRBD1, 6 bases. Germline assignment: CDR1 ENHRY and CDR2 SYGVKD. This CDR3 is built from 16 residues. The CDR3 sequence is CASSEVPWGAGQPQHF. The CDR3 nucleotides read TGTGCCAGCAGTGAAGTCCCTTGGGGGGCTGGTCAGCCCCAGCATTTT.

This clonotype was seen a few times. The chain carries TRBV14 and TRBJ1-4; TRBD1 aligns across 7 bases. Germline V gives CDR1 SGHDN, CDR2 FVKESK. Trimming took 0 bases from V and 4 from J; bases not matched to a gene: 5. This CDR3 has 16 residues. The CDR3: CASSQEGTALNEKLFF. Written as DNA, the CDR3 is TGTGCCAGCAGCCAAGAGGGGACAGCACTTAATGAAAAACTGTTTTTT.

This clonotype turned up a few times. A much larger clone is a single base away; this may be a read error. In this CDR3 the conserved last residue, phenylalanine or tryptophan, is missing, so a read error is likely. The V gene is TRBV10-2, the J gene TRBJ1-2, with D unclear. V lost 0 bases, J lost 8 bases, and 13 bases lay in between. The CDR3 extends over 14 amino acids. Germline lookup yields CDR1 WSHSY and CDR2 SAAADI. The CDR3 bases are TGCGCCAGCAGTGAGTCTGGGGTCCGTGGAGGCTACACCCTC. This encodes CASSESGVRGGYTL.

The sample holds many counts of this clonotype. The J gene is TRBJ2-7, the V gene TRBV7-9; 10 bases agree with TRBD1. Trimming removed 8 bases from V and 7 bases from J; junction bases left unmatched: 5. In germline, CDR1 is SEHNR, CDR2 FQNEAQ (reference sequence). The CDR3 has 12 amino acids. The CDR3 DNA reads TGTGCCAGCCGGGACAGGGGTTGGGAGCAGTACTTC. The encoded protein is CASRDRGWEQYF.

The table lists this clonotype with a few counts. Given a much more abundant clone one base away, this may be a read error. The chain recombines TRBV10-3 with TRBJ1-3, with a tentative D call TRBD1 (5 bases). The CDR3 covers 15 residues. Germline-derived CDR1 and CDR2 are ENHRY and SYGVKD. Trimming cost V 3 bases and J 1 base, with 10 bases left between them. The CDR3: CAISDVKGSGNTIYF. The CDR3, as DNA: TGTGCCATCAGTGACGTAAAGGGGTCTGGAAACACCATATATTTT.

The gene calls are TRBV12-3 or TRBV12-4 and TRBJ2-2; D uncertain. The ends were cut back, 7 bases at V and 1 base at J, with 16 bases in the middle. The CDR3 consists of 16 residues. This chain's CDR3 is CASTPAPSQNTGELFF. The CDR3 DNA is TGTGCCAGCACCCCGGCCCCGAGTCAGAACACCGGGGAGCTGTTTTTT.

This clonotype was detected ten times or more. This rearrangement joins TRBV11-2 to TRBJ2-2, with D perhaps matching TRBD1 (6 bases). Trimming removed 2 bases from V and 7 bases from J, with 14 bases in between. CDR1 and CDR2 (germline): SGHAT, FQNNGV. This CDR3 has 15 residues. CDR3 nucleotides: TGTGCCAGCAGCTTATGGGGCAGGGGTGACGGGGAGCTGTTTTTT. Amino acids: CASSLWGRGDGELFF.

V is TRBV4-2 and J is TRBJ2-2; 16 nucleotides agree with TRBD2. The germline CDR1 and CDR2 sequences are LGHNA and YNFKEQ. The CDR3 has 17 residues. The junction had 4 bases not matched to a gene; V was cut back by 3 bases and J by 6 bases. The CDR3 loop is CASSQGLAGGPSGELFF. CDR3 DNA: TGTGCCAGCAGCCAGGGACTAGCGGGAGGGCCCTCCGGGGAGCTGTTTTTT.

This clonotype appeared a few times. The rearrangement joins TRBV5-4 to TRBJ1-1, with D possibly TRBD1 on 6 matching bases. V lost 0 bases and J lost 10, with 16 bases in between. Germline assignment: CDR1 SGHNT and CDR2 YYREEE (reference sequence). The CDR3 sequence is 14 residues long. The CDR3 loop is CASSLGASGGAAFF. The DNA for the CDR3 is TGTGCCAGCAGCTTGGGGGCCTCGGGGGGGGCAGCTTTCTTT.

As to this clonotype: This may arise from a read error, as a much more abundant clone is one base away. The V and J genes are TRBV10-3 and TRBJ2-5, with D unresolved. The end of the DNA aligns better with TRBJ2-7, so the J call may be wrong. Germline CDR1 ENHRY, CDR2 SYGVKD. CDR3 length: 16 residues. CDR3 sequence (DNA): TGTGCCAGCAGTGAGTACCCCAGCGCGGCGTTCTACGAGCAGTACTTC. As protein: CASSEYPSAAFYEQYF.

A word on this clonotype: The final CDR3 position lacks the conserved phenylalanine or tryptophan, pointing to a likely read error. The chain employs TRBV12-3 or TRBV12-4 and TRBJ1-5; no clear D. The CDR3 runs to 12 residues. Trimming removed 6 bases at V and 7 bases at J, with 10 bases between. The CDR3 loop is CASSFRGQPQHV. DNA of the CDR3: TGTGCCAGCAGCTTTCGCGGACAGCCCCAGCATGTT.

This clonotype was picked up many times. The rearrangement links TRBV20-1 to TRBJ2-5, with unresolved D. Germline lookup yields CDR1 DFQATT and CDR2 SNEGSKA (reference sequence). Trimming shortened V by 6 bases and J by 4 bases, and 12 bases separated the two germline ends. The CDR3 extends over 12 amino acids. CDR3 in DNA: TGCAGTGCGGAAGGGTCTCGAGAGACCCAGTACTTC. This translates into CSAEGSRETQYF.

Ten or more counts support this clonotype. This sequence joins TRBV7-7 and TRBJ2-5; 7 bases agree with TRBD1. The CDR3 sequence is 15 residues long. J lost 0 bases, V lost 1 base, and 2 bases had no gene match. Germline values: CDR1 SSHAT, CDR2 FNYEAQ (reference sequence). The CDR3 spells CASSLGDRHQETQYF. The CDR3 bases are TGTGCCAGCAGCTTAGGGGACAGACACCAAGAGACCCAGTACTTC.

This clonotype was observed a few times. The chain carries TRBV10-3 and TRBJ2-7, with a weak D call TRBD2 (6 bases). This CDR3 is 13 amino acids long. V was trimmed by 7 bases and J by 2 bases, leaving 12 bases between them. From germline, CDR1 is ENHRY and CDR2 SYGVKD. The chain's CDR3 is CAINGGSTYEQYF. In DNA form, the CDR3 reads TGTGCCATCAACGGGGGTTCAACCTACGAGCAGTACTTC.

In its sample, this clonotype was seen a few times. The V call is TRBV25-1, the J call TRBJ2-5, with 7 bases that match TRBD1. V was clipped by 6 bases and J by 5 bases; unmatched bases: 18. The CDR3 sequence is 17 residues long. CDR1 and CDR2 (germline): MGHDK, SYGVNS. The CDR3 coding sequence is TGTGCCAGCAGGGGGGCAATCCAGGGACAGTCTCAGGAGACCCAGTACTTC. The encoded protein is CASRGAIQGQSQETQYF.

For this clonotype: A much more abundant neighbour one base away suggests this may be a read error. The genes are TRBV12-3 or TRBV12-4 and TRBJ2-5, with D perhaps matching TRBD1 (6 bases). V lost 11 bases, J lost 2 bases, and 18 bases lay in between. There are 14 residues in the CDR3. The CDR3 DNA sequence: TGTGCCGGCAAGCCGCGAGGGGGACAAGAGACCCAGTACTTC. It encodes CAGKPRGGQETQYF.

The sample holds many counts of this clonotype. The rearrangement uses TRBV29-1 and TRBJ2-7; D gene ambiguous. This CDR3 is 10 amino acids long. The V end lost 4 bases, the J end lost 5 bases, and 6 bases lay between the germline ends. In germline, CDR1 is SQVTM, CDR2 ANQGSEA. The CDR3 reads CSVGAHEQYF. DNA of the CDR3: TGCAGCGTTGGGGCCCACGAGCAGTACTTC.

This clonotype was observed a few times. The CDR3 loop is CAISRTGAETQYF. The CDR3 nucleotides read TGTGCCATCAGTAGGACAGGGGCTGAGACCCAGTACTTC. The genes are TRBV10-3 and TRBJ2-5; TRBD1 agrees at 9 bases. V gave up 5 bases and J gave up 5 bases; unmatched junction bases: 3. This CDR3 contains 13 residues. Germline V gene data show CDR1 as ENHRY and CDR2 as SYGVKD.

A note on this clonotype: One base away lies a much larger clone, so this may be a sequencing read error. The chain couples TRBV6-5 to TRBJ1-1; a weak D match, TRBD1 (6 bases). Trimming pared 7 bases from V and 1 base from J, leaving 10 bases between. The length of the CDR3 is 13 residues. Germline V gives CDR1 MNHEY, CDR2 SVGAGI. This chain's CDR3 is CASKEGENTEAFF. DNA for the CDR3: TGTGCCAGCAAGGAGGGGGAGAACACTGAAGCTTTCTTT.

This clonotype came up once. CDR3 nucleotides: TGCAGTGATACGGACCAAGAGACCCAGTACTTC. This encodes CSDTDQETQYF. This sequence joins TRBV20-1 and TRBJ2-5; D gene unclear. The length of the CDR3 is 11 residues. Germline CDR1 and CDR2: DFQATT and SNEGSKA (reference sequence). V shed 7 bases and J shed 0 bases, with 6 bases lying between them.

The chain links TRBV7-9 to TRBJ2-7; TRBD2 matches 7 bases. The CDR3 has 14 residues. Germline V gene lookup returns CDR1 SEHNR and CDR2 FQNEAQ (reference sequence). V lost 3 bases to trimming and J lost 6 bases; unmatched junction nucleotides: 8. The CDR3 is CASSLGGRIGEQYF. The CDR3 bases are TGTGCCAGCAGCTTGGGAGGGAGGATTGGCGAGCAGTACTTC.

The rearrangement joins TRBV4-1 to TRBJ2-5; possibly TRBD1 for D (5 bases). Germline V lookup: CDR1 MGHRA, CDR2 YSYEKL. Trimming cost V 3 bases and J 0 bases, with 14 bases left between them. This CDR3 region has 16 residues. CDR3 nucleotides: TGCGCCAGCAGCCAGGCCAAAAGGGGAAACCAAGAGACCCAGTACTTC. Residues: CASSQAKRGNQETQYF.

This clonotype appeared many times. CDR3 DNA sequence: TGTGCCAGCAGGGGGCCGGTTGGTGAAAAACTGTTTTTT. Translation: CASRGPVGEKLFF. V usage is TRBV2 and J usage is TRBJ1-4; possible D gene TRBD1, 5 bases. Trimming left V 6 bases short and J 7 bases short, with 12 bases between. The CDR3 totals 13 residues. Germline V gene data show CDR1 as SNHLY and CDR2 as FYNNEI.

The chain combines TRBV2 with TRBJ1-1, with no clear D. Germline lookup yields CDR1 SNHLY and CDR2 FYNNEI. Deletions cut 6 bases from V and 3 bases from J, with 14 bases between. CDR3 length: 14 residues. The CDR3 loop reads CASSFASRDTEAFF. CDR3 DNA: TGTGCCAGCAGCTTCGCGTCACGCGACACTGAAGCTTTCTTT.

Many counts were recorded for this clonotype. The gene calls are TRBV2 and TRBJ1-2, with TRBD1 matching over 9 bases. J gave up 2 bases and V 6 bases, and 7 bases lay outside the gene matches. CDR1 SNHLY and CDR2 FYNNEI come from the germline V gene. CDR3 length equals 15 residues. The CDR3 coding sequence is TGTGCCAGCAGAACAGGGGGCGGCCCGAACTATGGCTACACCTTC. Translating it yields CASRTGGGPNYGYTF.

This clonotype was seen only a few times. This chain connects TRBV20-1 to TRBJ1-5, with D tentatively TRBD1 (5 bases). CDR1 DFQATT and CDR2 SNEGSKA come from the germline V gene (reference sequence). V lost 2 bases and J 12 bases, leaving 20 bases between the germline ends. The CDR3 sequence is 14 residues long. CDR3 coding DNA: TGCAGTGCTAGACCCCCACAGACAGAAAAACTCCAGCATTTT. Translation: CSARPPQTEKLQHF.

This clonotype showed up many times. The V call is TRBV7-2, the J call TRBJ2-5, with 7 bases that match TRBD2. CDR1 SGHTA and CDR2 FQGNSA come from the germline V gene. The CDR3 runs 14 residues. The junction had 12 bases not matched to a gene; V was cut back by 5 bases and J by 9 bases. CDR3: CASSPSGDQRSQYF. CDR3 coding DNA: TGTGCCAGCAGCCCGAGCGGGGACCAACGGTCCCAGTACTTC.

This clonotype has only a few counts. The CDR3 nucleotides are TGTGCCACCGTTCCCGACAGGGTGTCCAGTACTGGGGCCAACGTCCTGACTTTC. This encodes CATVPDRVSSTGANVLTF. The rearrangement joins TRBV15 to TRBJ2-6; 7 nucleotides match TRBD1. This CDR3 is built from 18 residues. Per germline, CDR1 LNHNV and CDR2 YYDKDF (reference sequence). The V segment lost 8 bases and the J segment 2 bases; nucleotides outside the gene matches: 15.